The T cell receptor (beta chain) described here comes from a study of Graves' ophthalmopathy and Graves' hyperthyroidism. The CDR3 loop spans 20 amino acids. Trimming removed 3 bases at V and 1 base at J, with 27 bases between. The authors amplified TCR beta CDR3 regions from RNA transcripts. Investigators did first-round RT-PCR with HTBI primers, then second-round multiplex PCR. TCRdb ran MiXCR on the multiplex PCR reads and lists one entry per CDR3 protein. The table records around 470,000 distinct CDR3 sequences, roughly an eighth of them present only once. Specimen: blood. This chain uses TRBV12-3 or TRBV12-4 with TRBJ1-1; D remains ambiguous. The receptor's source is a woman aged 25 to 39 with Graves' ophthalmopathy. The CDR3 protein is CASSLMVPGVWLTWNTEAFF. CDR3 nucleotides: TGTGCCAGCAGTTTGATGGTTCCCGGAGTTTGGTTGACATGGAACACTGAAGCTTTCTTT.